This TCR beta chain was captured by sequencing in a study of blood T cell repertoires in COVID-19. Study-level background: Sites in the United States, Italy and Spain provided acute and convalescent COVID-19 samples. Sources were T cells, B-cell-depleted T cells, or PBMCs; the material itself was cDNA or gDNA.

The V and J ends lost 7 bases and 4 bases, in that order; junction bases with no gene match: 8. This CDR3 region has 14 residues. Germline V gene data show CDR1 as SGHTA and CDR2 as FQGNSA. Original methodology: Amplification from reference gene primers served as the basis for estimated nucleated cell counts. Assay: immunoSEQ multiplex PCR; the TCRdb copy retains only in-frame clones and omits some. The V and J calls and clone size come from that table; D and trimming were worked out from the DNA. The repertoire holds around 53,000 clones, approximately 80% seen once, with about 40% in the top ten. The chain recombines TRBV7-2 with TRBJ1-1; 8 positions match TRBD1. This receptor was obtained from a man aged 70 or older with active or convalescent COVID-19. Sequenced sample: peripheral blood. The CDR3, as DNA: TGTGCCAGCATTCCCGACAGGGGAGGCACTGAAGCTTTCTTT. Residues: CASIPDRGGTEAFF.